This T cell receptor (beta chain) stems from a study of cytomegalovirus exposure and HLA in healthy donors (dated by TCRdb to between 2016 and 2019). Study-level background: According to an earlier analysis of a few hundred of the donors, 200 million or so T cells yielded approximately 120 million unique TCR beta sequences and about 300 Gb of sequence data. Roughly 290 gigabases of sequencing data and tens of millions of unique TCR sequences made up an early release that covered roughly 670 HLA-typed donors. Of the approximately 400 genotyped donors, around 81% fell in the genetic ancestry cluster associated with self-reported Caucasian donors. The study aimed to test whether cataloging public T cell receptors could reveal signatures of past pathogen exposure. The study used immunosequencing to profile the T cell repertoires of several hundred subjects and linked those repertoires to cytomegalovirus serostatus. In addition to the first cohort of around 670 subjects, a separate validation cohort of about 120 different subjects was used. To predict cytomegalovirus infection status, the study brought together high-throughput TCR immunosequencing, statistical association of individual TCRs with disease status, and machine learning. A later analysis re-analyzed previously published TCR beta repertoires from approximately 670 donors and added high-resolution HLA genotyping to study TCR occurrence patterns. Rather than using new phenotypic data, the later analysis identified candidate immune exposures from TCR beta sequences and from how often those sequences occurred across donors. An earlier analysis of about 620 of the donors applied high-throughput TCR beta sequencing to assess whether each TCR beta V gene segment acted as functional or pseudogenic. Alongside the repertoire data, information on donor age, sex, ethnicity and CMV serostatus was compiled. In a later genetic analysis, genome-wide SNP genotypes for 398 of the 666 donors were used, and that subset was treated as a discovery cohort. Every repertoire in the discovery cohort had been generated on one and the same sequencing platform. HLA typing included class I and class II loci at four-digit resolution. The number of donors typed differed by locus, with 629-630 for A, B, C, DRB1 and DQB1, roughly 520 for DQA1, approximately 570 for DPA1, and roughly 450 for DPB1. Roughly 5 DR-DQ haplotypes were handled as single units for association and clustering because linkage in the cohort was strong. Among over 350 genotyped donors of the cohort, an average of roughly 240,000 unique TCR beta nucleotide sequences were sequenced per donor, around 18% of them non-productive. What the study reported, not specific to this receptor: Immune exposure information for the cohort was limited to CMV serostatus. The sequencing pipeline was judged likely to have produced a cluster of highly shared sequence variants as a technical artifact. A later analysis reported that several top co-occurrence clusters appeared linked to parvovirus B19, influenza, CMV and Epstein-Barr virus. Because counts were too low, about 15 rarely observed V segments, including chromosome 9 orphons, were left out of the earlier analysis of approximately 580 of the donors. A later genetic analysis associated a missense DCLRE1C variant with V-gene and J-gene trimming of TCR beta chains, and an independent cohort replicated the association. Linkage disequilibrium might explain the correlated functional status among segregating V segments, but an unknown experimental factor could not be excluded. Cytomegalovirus status was reported to be diagnosed by the classifier with high specificity and sensitivity in both the original and validation cohorts. A further reported finding was that TCR beta sequences accurately predicted the HLA-A and HLA-B alleles for most subjects in the first cohort. A few of the identified cytomegalovirus-associated TCR beta chains were confirmed in vitro to be specific for cytomegalovirus antigens. A later genetic analysis reported fewer N-insertions in productive TCRs among donors in an Asian-associated ancestry cluster than the approximately 670-donor mean. When HLA alleles, especially DR and DQ, strongly co-occurred, attributing TCR associations to individual alleles was difficult. In the study, some 180 TCR beta chains were listed as associated with cytomegalovirus. A later analysis found that most CMV-associated TCR beta chains appeared HLA-restricted, with HLA associations seemingly driven largely by CMV exposure. Across donors, most TCR sequences were observed very rarely, whereas some public TCRs were present in many individuals. At a false discovery rate of 0.05, a later analysis linked roughly 17,000 TCR beta sequences to specific HLA alleles. HLA typing was unavailable for some donors at each locus, so association tests used only the typed subset. Some IMGT-functional V segments, including TRBV6-2 and TRBV6-3, could not be distinguished by the 87-base-pair reads and were therefore excluded. This cohort had only TCR beta chains sequenced, and the lack of alpha or paired-chain data limited which features could be detected. The authors suggested that the approach could potentially be extended to other disease states and immunological phenotypes. Compared with equally common non-associated chains, HLA-associated TCR beta chains in a later analysis were more clonally expanded and had lower generation probabilities. Broadly in line with IMGT annotations, most TCR beta V segments showed up in productive rearrangements about 87% or about 30% of the time in an earlier analysis of approximately 640 of the donors. A later analysis found that TCR association rates varied across HLA loci, with DRB1 alleles showing the most associated TCRs and HLA-C alleles the fewest. The presence/absence analyses assumed that sequencing depth was roughly uniform across donors, and that assumption may not be true.

The cohort was made up of 500 to 800 healthy bone marrow donors. All cohort members were sampled while nominally healthy, although unrecorded immune exposures were likely present. The donor tested CMV seronegative, placing the donor among the roughly 350 seronegative members of the cohort. A peripheral blood sample was collected from each donor, and TCR beta sequencing was performed on peripheral blood mononuclear cells. Genomic DNA was extracted from the blood cell samples with the Qiagen DNeasy Blood Extraction Kit. Library generation was performed with the immunoSEQ multiplex PCR assay. A mixture of 60 forward primers for TCR Vbeta segments and 13 reverse primers for TCR Jbeta segments was used in the multiplex PCR. The CDR3 region of rearranged TCR beta genes was amplified from genomic DNA with a multiplex PCR assay. Amplified TCR beta libraries were sequenced as 87-base-pair reads on the Illumina HiSeq System. Per the source publication's procedure: Across the roughly 600 repertoires, a later analysis counted some 80 million unique TCR beta chains, roughly 11 million of which were shared by at least two donors. To remove PCR and sequencing errors, raw reads were error-corrected and collapsed into unique sequences using a nearest-neighbor algorithm that merged closely related sequences. Alignment of CDR3 sequences to IMGT reference sequences was used to assign V, D and J gene segments. For a sequence to be retained, a match of at least six nucleotides was required to both a V gene segment and a J gene segment. Rearrangements were classified as productive when the CDR3 lacked stop codons and remained in frame with V and J, and all other rearrangements were classified as non-productive. Following IMGT convention, CDR3 was defined as the stretch from the second conserved V-encoded cysteine up to the conserved J-encoded phenylalanine. Sequences without an unambiguous match to a single V gene segment were excluded from the earlier analysis of several hundred of the donors. In an earlier analysis of some 590 of the donors, a V segment was called functional when productive rearrangements were above 56.7%, and segregating when the standard deviation between donors exceeded 5%. A statistical classification framework was developed to diagnose cytomegalovirus status using the catalog of TCR beta chain sequences. In a later analysis, TCR nucleotide sequences were compared against IMGT/GENE-DB human TR gene sequences so that V and J genes could be assigned. A later analysis assigned CDR3 sequences and most-parsimonious VDJ recombination scenarios with the TCRdist pipeline. In a later analysis, every TCR beta chain was defined by the combination of its CDR3 amino acid sequence and its V-gene family, and reads without a unique V-gene family were dropped. In a later analysis, some 600 highly shared, low-generation-probability nucleotide sequences were removed to address suspected cross-contamination and a sequencing artifact. A later analysis calculated a clonal expansion index for each public chain from normalized within-repertoire ranks of inferred template counts. In a later analysis, generation probabilities were computed with a VDJ recombination model fitted to out-of-frame rearrangements, and the resulting probabilities were checked against IGoR. Hypergeometric tests were used in a later analysis to score TCR-TCR, TCR-HLA and TCR-CMV co-occurrence, with a repertoire-size bias correction applied to the TCR pairs. To estimate false discovery rates, a later analysis permuted the HLA or CMV assignments 20 times. In a later analysis, co-occurring TCRs were grouped using DBSCAN, with TCRdist sequence similarity added in when clustering inside HLA-allele-positive subsets. Co-occurrence clustering excluded repertoires with fewer than 30,000 or more than 120,000 public chains, plus five with anomalous nucleotide sharing. This is the immuneACCESS table as TCRdb keeps it, with only in-frame sequences that have V and J called. A part of the clones is gone; compared with another copy, unresolved V genes explain less than half, and the rest is unexplained. V and J calls and clone size are copied from that table; D and trimming were computed from the DNA. For this sample the table gives about 180,000 clones, of which roughly 85% were detected only once. Under 0.9% of the sample is taken by the ten largest.

This clone was found a few times. Its antigen remains undetermined. Within one base of it there is no much larger clone, and no base qualities were kept. The CDR3 spans 19 residues, from the cysteine through the phenylalanine. CDR3 DNA only is kept here, 57 bases in frame from base 1. In the germline V gene, CDR1 corresponds to MDHEN and CDR2 to SYDVKM. V lost 4 bases and J lost 0 bases, and the count of bases not matched to a germline gene is 11. This receptor chain uses TRBV28 and TRBJ1-4, with 10 junctional bases fitting TRBD1. Sequences were obtained from PBMCs. The receptor was isolated from a woman aged 40 to 50 in good health and CMV-seronegative. The CDR3 is CASSSRDRGPVATNEKLFF. The DNA sequence reads TGTGCCAGCAGTTCCAGGGACAGGGGCCCCGTGGCAACTAATGAAAAACTGTTTTTT.